These T cell receptor beta chains were read from a single sample in a study of blood T cell repertoires in COVID-19. Some clones are missing from TCRdb's copy, which holds only in-frame ones; the method was immunoSEQ multiplex PCR. This table holds approximately 220,000 clones, 65% to 85% found once. Source material: peripheral blood. The receptors shown here come from a man aged 40-49 years with acute or convalescent COVID-19. Each CDR3 is given with its conserved first and last residue. D genes are given only for firm matches. Expanded clones get a size class; other rows say once, few or many, or leave the size out.

abundance | j_gene | d_gene | v_gene | CDR3nt | CDR3aa
- | TRBJ1-5 | TRBD1 | TRBV12-3/TRBV12-4 | TGTGCCAGCGTACAGGGGGCGGATCAGCCCCAGCATTTT | CASVQGADQPQHF
- | TRBJ2-1 | TRBD2 | TRBV5-4 | TGTGCCAGCAGCTTGGCGCCTAGCGGGTGGGATGAGCAGTTCTTC | CASSLAPSGWDEQFF
- | TRBJ2-3 | - | TRBV27 | TGTGCCAGCAGGTCAGGGGGGACTCCGACAGATACGCAGTATTTT | CASRSGGTPTDTQYF
- | TRBJ1-1 | - | TRBV20-1 | TGCAGTGGTAAGATTGACACCGAAGCTTTCTTT | CSGKIDTEAFF
- | TRBJ1-6 | - | TRBV5-1 | TGCGCCAGCAGCTTAACAGATAAATCACCCCTCCACTTT | CASSLTDKSPLHF
- | TRBJ2-7 | - | TRBV5-1 | TGCGCCAGCAGCCCCCAAGAGGGAAGCATGAACGAGCAGTACTTC | CASSPQEGSMNEQYF
once | TRBJ1-1 | TRBD1 | TRBV19 | TGTGCCAGTAGTCCTGGGACAGGGGGCTTTGCCGCTGAAGCTTTCTTT | CASSPGTGGFAAEAFF
- | TRBJ1-4 | - | TRBV19 | TGTGCCAGTAGTATCGCGAGTTCAACTAATGAAAAACTGTTTTTT | CASSIASSTNEKLFF
- | TRBJ2-1 | - | TRBV27 | TGTGCCAGCGGAGGGGGGGCCCCCTCCTACAATGAGCAGTTCTTC | CASGGGAPSYNEQFF
- | TRBJ2-3 | - | TRBV2 | TGTGCCACCCTGGGAGAAACTAGCACAGATACGCAGTATTTT | CATLGETSTDTQYF
- | TRBJ2-1 | - | TRBV24-1 | TGTGCCACCAGTGATTCCCAGCGGGATGAGCAGTTCTTC | CATSDSQRDEQFF
- | TRBJ2-6 | TRBD1 | TRBV3-1/TRBV3-2 | TGTGCCAGCAGCCAAGCAGGGGGTAGTGGGGCCAACGTCCTGACTTTC | CASSQAGGSGANVLTF
- | TRBJ2-1 | TRBD2 | TRBV9 | TGTGCCAGCAGCGTAGCGGGAGGGCAAAATGGTGAGCAGTTCTTC | CASSVAGGQNGEQFF
- | TRBJ2-5 | TRBD1 | TRBV6-2/TRBV6-3 | TGTGCCAGCAGTAGACCGGGACAGGGGCTGCAAGAGACCCAGTACTTC | CASSRPGQGLQETQYF
- | TRBJ1-1 | - | TRBV25-1 | TGTGCCAGCAGTGAATGGGGGGGATCGAACACTGAAGCTTTCTTT | CASSEWGGSNTEAFF
- | TRBJ2-7 | TRBD2 | TRBV3-1/TRBV3-2 | TGTGCCAGCAGCCAGGCCGGGAGGGCGGGGGAGCAGTACTTC | CASSQAGRAGEQYF
few | TRBJ1-2 | - | TRBV19 | TGTGCCAGTAGTCCCCAGGGGTTCTATGGCTACACCTTC | CASSPQGFYGYTF
- | TRBJ2-1 | TRBD1 | TRBV6-1 | TGTGCCAGCAGTGAACGGACAGGGATCTACAATGAGCAGTTCTTC | CASSERTGIYNEQFF
few | TRBJ2-7 | TRBD2 | TRBV4-1 | TGCGCCAGCAGCCAATTTCCGAAAGGACTAGCGGGAGTAAACGAGCAGTACTTC | CASSQFPKGLAGVNEQYF
- | TRBJ2-1 | TRBD1 | TRBV5-4 | TGTGCCAGCAGCTTGGGACAGGGGACGCCCAATGAGCAGTTCTTC | CASSLGQGTPNEQFF
once | TRBJ2-7 | - | TRBV14 | TGTGCCAGCAGCCAACGAGGGTTAAATTTCGACGAGCAGTACTTC | CASSQRGLNFDEQYF
- | TRBJ2-2 | TRBD1 | TRBV3-1/TRBV3-2 | TGTGCCAGCAGCCAACAGGGGGAGACCGGGGAGCTGTTTTTT | CASSQQGETGELFF
once | TRBJ1-1 | - | TRBV19 | TGTGCCAGTAGTATAAGGGTTCGGGCAGGGCGTACTGAAGCTTTCTTT | CASSIRVRAGRTEAFF
once | TRBJ2-4 | TRBD2 | TRBV5-4 | TGTGCCAGCAGCCGCGGTACTAGCGGGAGTGGGGCCAAAAACATTCAGTACTTC | CASSRGTSGSGAKNIQYF